The 23 T cell receptor beta chains in this list originate from one sample, sequenced in a study of blood T cell repertoires in COVID-19. Assay: immunoSEQ multiplex PCR; the TCRdb copy retains only in-frame clones and omits some. The repertoire includes around 260,000 clones, about 88% of them detected once, and almost 2% sits in the top ten. Sequencing was performed on peripheral blood. The receptor source for this set is a man between 25 and 39 years old with active or convalescent COVID-19.

This clone was observed a single time. The chain has TRBV19 and TRBJ2-1, with TRBD2 matching over 7 bases. The CDR3 consists of 18 residues. From germline, CDR1 is LNHDA and CDR2 SQIVND (reference sequence). The junction had 20 bases not matched to a gene; V was cut back by 9 bases and J by 3 bases. For the CDR3, the DNA is TGTGCCAGCACCAACCTAGCGGAAGCAACCCTAAACTACAATGAGCAGTTCTTC. Its protein product is CASTNLAEATLNYNEQFF.

In its sample, this clone was seen once. The chain couples TRBV30 to TRBJ1-2, with 11 bases lining up with TRBD1. Looked up from germline, CDR1 is GTSNPN and CDR2 is SVGIG (reference sequence). The V and J ends lost 2 bases and 7 bases, in that order; junction bases with no gene match: 12. This CDR3 region has 16 residues. The chain's CDR3 is CAWSFNMDRGLRGYTF. CDR3 nucleotide sequence: TGTGCCTGGAGTTTCAATATGGACAGGGGGCTTCGTGGCTACACCTTC. Based on the CDR3 plus reference TRBV30 and TRBJ1-2, the full variable domain is SQTIHQWPATLVQPVGSPLSLECTVEGTSNPNLYWYRQAAGRGLQLLFYSVGIGQISSEVPQNLSASRPQDRQFILSSKKLLLSDSGFYLCAWSFNMDRGLRGYTFGSGTRLTVV.

V gene TRBV7-2 combines with J gene TRBJ2-1; no firm D call. This CDR3 is 15 amino acids long. CDR1 and CDR2 from the germline V gene are SGHTA and FQGNSA. The V end lost 6 bases, the J end lost 4 bases, and 16 bases lay between the germline ends. The CDR3 nucleotides read TGTGCCAGCAGTGTCGCCACACCATCATACAATGAGCAGTTCTTC. Amino acids: CASSVATPSYNEQFF.

The rearrangement joins TRBV6-5 to TRBJ2-7, with unresolved D. The V end lost 7 bases, the J end lost 5 bases, and 15 bases lay between the germline ends. Germline V gives CDR1 MNHEY, CDR2 SVGAGI. This CDR3 has 13 amino acids. The CDR3 spells CASTARLGHEQYF. The CDR3 DNA follows: TGTGCCAGCACCGCACGCCTAGGCCACGAGCAGTACTTC.

A few counts support this clone. CDR3 coding DNA: TGTGCCAGCAGCTTGAATATCGCGGGGGAGCAGTACTTC. Translating it yields CASSLNIAGEQYF. This rearrangement joins TRBV5-6 to TRBJ2-7; TRBD2 might be the D (6 bases). Deletions cut 1 base from V and 7 bases from J, with 12 bases between. Germline V gives CDR1 SGHDT, CDR2 YYEEEE. The CDR3 is made up of 13 amino acids.

This clone showed up just a few times. The sample holds other DNA sequences that translate to the same CDR3. This chain uses TRBV19 with TRBJ1-5, with D maybe TRBD1 (5 bases). This CDR3 comprises 14 residues. V was shortened by 6 bases and J by 3 bases, with 12 bases between the two germline ends. Germline CDR1 is LNHDA and CDR2 is SQIVND (reference sequence). CDR3 sequence (DNA): TGTGCCAGTAGCACTGACAGAAACAATCAGCCCCAGCATTTT. Amino acid sequence: CASSTDRNNQPQHF.

The chain's CDR3 is CASSIVPGGNQPQHF. The DNA of the CDR3 is TGCGCCAGCAGCATAGTCCCCGGAGGCAATCAGCCCCAGCATTTT. This chain joins TRBV5-1 and TRBJ1-5; D is unresolved. V gave up 4 bases and J gave up 2 bases, with 13 bases separating them. There are 15 residues in the CDR3. In germline, CDR1 is SGHRS, CDR2 YFSETQ.

This clone was counted a single time. The chain uses TRBV2 and TRBJ1-6, with D perhaps matching TRBD1 (5 bases). Germline V gene lookup returns CDR1 SNHLY and CDR2 FYNNEI. Trimming removed 6 bases from V and 10 bases from J, with 13 bases in between. The CDR3 is 13 residues long. The CDR3, as DNA: TGTGCCAGCAGGGGCAGGGTTAACTCACCCCTCCACTTT. Its protein product is CASRGRVNSPLHF.

This sequence joins TRBV6-5 and TRBJ1-4, with 9 bases that match TRBD1. The V and J ends lost 4 bases and 8 bases, in that order; junction bases with no gene match: 5. The CDR3 consists of 14 residues. CDR1 is MNHEY, CDR2 SVGAGI, per germline. In nucleotides, the CDR3 is TGTGCCAGCAGTTGGGACAGGGCTCGCGAAAAACTGTTTTTT. This codes for CASSWDRAREKLFF.

This rearrangement joins TRBV3-1 (or the pseudogene TRBV3-2) to TRBJ2-2, with D possibly being TRBD2 (6 bases). The V end was cut by 1 base, the J end by 2 bases, with 11 bases between. Germline CDR1 reads LGHDT; CDR2 reads YNNKEL (reference sequence). The CDR3 has 16 residues. The CDR3 DNA reads as TGTGCCAGCAGCCAAGTCCCCGGGAGAAACACCGGGGAGCTGTTTTTT. This gives the protein CASSQVPGRNTGELFF.

The V gene is TRBV5-1, the J gene TRBJ2-1; possible D gene TRBD2, 6 bases. CDR1 and CDR2 from the germline V gene are SGHRS and YFSETQ. V lost 1 base and J 1 base, leaving 12 bases between the germline ends. This CDR3 is 16 amino acids long. CDR3 coding DNA: TGCGCCAGCAGCTTGAATTCTGGGGGGTCCTACAATGAGCAGTTCTTC. It translates to CASSLNSGGSYNEQFF.

A few counts support this clone. The chain employs TRBV7-9 and TRBJ1-3; D is perhaps TRBD1 (6 bases). CDR3 length equals 16 residues. Germline V gives CDR1 SEHNR, CDR2 FQNEAQ (reference sequence). Deletions cut 1 base from V and 3 bases from J, with 13 bases between. The CDR3 sequence: CASSLGQGRYGNTIYF. The CDR3 DNA reads as TGTGCCAGCAGCTTAGGGCAGGGGAGATATGGAAACACCATATATTTT.

This chain connects TRBV5-6 to TRBJ1-1; unclear D gene. The germline V and J ends were trimmed by 0 bases and 0 bases, with 12 bases remaining between them. The CDR3 contains 16 residues. Germline V gene lookup returns CDR1 SGHDT and CDR2 YYEEEE. The CDR3 protein is CASSLGTLVLNTEAFF. The CDR3 region has the DNA TGTGCCAGCAGCTTGGGGACTCTTGTTTTGAACACTGAAGCTTTCTTT.

This CDR3 reads CAGWRGSYEQYF. In DNA form, the CDR3 reads TGCGCCGGCTGGCGGGGTTCTTACGAGCAGTACTTC. The chain has TRBV10-2 and TRBJ2-7; maybe TRBD2 (6 bases). This CDR3 region has 12 residues. The germline V gene has CDR1 WSHSY and CDR2 SAAADI. Deletions cut 11 bases from V and 4 bases from J, with 15 bases between.

The J gene is TRBJ1-4, the V gene TRBV6-5, with TRBD1 matching over 8 bases. There are 13 residues in the CDR3. Germline V gene sequence: CDR1 MNHEY, CDR2 SVGAGI. V dropped 6 bases and J dropped 8; count of bases not matched to a gene: 5. CDR3 DNA sequence: TGTGCCAGCAGGTGGACAGGGAAGGAAAAACTGTTTTTT. Amino acid sequence: CASRWTGKEKLFF.

The chain couples TRBV18 to TRBJ2-7; D call uncertain. Trimming stripped 6 bases from V and 4 bases from J, with 10 bases between. The germline CDR1 and CDR2 sequences are KGHSH and LQKENI. The CDR3 runs 12 residues. The CDR3 reads CASSAQEYEQYF. CDR3 DNA: TGTGCCAGCTCGGCCCAGGAATACGAGCAGTACTTC. Supplemented by reference TRBV18 and TRBJ2-7, the full variable domain reads NAGVMQNPRHLVRRRGQEARLRCSPMKGHSHVYWYRQLPEEGLKFMVYLQKENIIDESGMPKERFSAEFPKEGPSILRIQQVVRGDSAAYFCASSAQEYEQYFGPGTRLTVT.

The chain recombines TRBV3-1 (or the pseudogene TRBV3-2) with TRBJ2-7; maybe TRBD2 (7 bases). The V gene lost 0 bases and the J gene lost 3 bases, with 21 bases spanning the gap. This CDR3 has 18 amino acids. The germline V gene has CDR1 LGHDT and CDR2 YNNKEL (reference sequence). The CDR3 spells CASSQDGGGLRNNYEQYF. As DNA, the CDR3 is TGTGCCAGCAGCCAAGATGGGGGGGGCCTCCGAAACAACTACGAGCAGTACTTC.

The chain recombines TRBV7-3 with TRBJ2-3; 8 nucleotides match TRBD2. CDR1 SGHTA and CDR2 FQGTGA come from the germline V gene. The CDR3 spans 14 residues. The J segment lost 5 bases and the V segment lost 5 bases, leaving 6 bases of the junction unmatched. DNA of the CDR3: TGTGCCAGCAGCCGGGGGGGCGAGGTAGATACGCAGTATTTT. The encoded protein is CASSRGGEVDTQYF.

The chain joins TRBV18 to TRBJ1-3; D unresolved. V lost 2 bases, J lost 2 bases, and 7 bases lay in between. The CDR3 runs to 14 residues. Per germline, CDR1 KGHSH and CDR2 LQKENI. The DNA for the CDR3 is TGTGCCAGCTCACCAGGCCCCCCTGGAAACACCATATATTTT. Protein product: CASSPGPPGNTIYF.

The V and J genes are TRBV19 and TRBJ1-6; 10 bases are shared with TRBD1. Per the germline V gene, CDR1 is LNHDA and CDR2 is SQIVND (reference sequence). This CDR3 comprises 14 residues. The ends lost 8 bases at V and 8 bases at J; junction bases unmatched: 6. The CDR3 DNA reads TGTGCCAGTTATGGCGGGACAGGGGATTCACCCCTCCACTTT. Translation gives CASYGGTGDSPLHF.

This chain joins TRBV20-1 and TRBJ1-2, with unresolved D. This CDR3 has 9 amino acids. V lost 8 bases, J lost 2 bases, and 3 bases lay in between. In germline, CDR1 is DFQATT, CDR2 SNEGSKA (reference sequence). Written as DNA, the CDR3 is TGCAGTACAAACTATGGCTACACCTTC. Its protein is CSTNYGYTF.

This chain links TRBV19 with TRBJ1-4, with D unresolved. The CDR3 has 15 amino acids. The V gene lost 5 bases and the J gene lost 4 bases, with 14 bases spanning the gap. Per germline, CDR1 LNHDA and CDR2 SQIVND (reference sequence). The CDR3 here is CASSEVLPSNEKLFF. The CDR3 nucleotides are TGTGCCAGTAGTGAGGTCTTGCCGAGTAATGAAAAACTGTTTTTT.

The gene calls are TRBV2 and TRBJ2-3; the D gene is possibly TRBD2 (7 bases). The CDR3 is made up of 15 amino acids. From germline, CDR1 is SNHLY and CDR2 FYNNEI. The V gene lost 2 bases and the J gene lost 0 bases, with 9 bases spanning the gap. This CDR3 reads CASSESGTSTDTQYF. The CDR3, as DNA: TGTGCCAGCAGTGAAAGCGGGACAAGCACAGATACGCAGTATTTT.